This record looks at one T cell receptor beta chain sequence and its context. This clonotype was observed a handful of times. The antigen it recognizes is unknown. Base qualities were left out, and no much larger clone turns up one base away. Reading the label with the study, this specimen's treatment or condition is: in vitro stimulation with specific CMV peptide epitopes to enrich CMV-specific T cells. This specimen comes from a study of T cell repertoires in cytomegalovirus infection (dated by TCRdb to between 2018 and 2021). The study in broad terms: Alongside well-studied HLA-B-restricted epitopes, the peptide stimulations were aimed at recently identified HLA-C-restricted CMV epitopes, whose presentation resists viral immunomodulation. The HLA type of each donor mattered for the analysis, because public TCR beta signatures pointed to carriage of CMV infection along with the matching HLA type. Results and caveats for the whole study, not just this receptor: The ex vivo response was dominated by HLA-C-restricted CMV-specific TCR beta clonotypes, and the single most frequent clonotype in two of eight donors was supplied by these HLA-C-restricted clonotypes. Carriers of CMV infection plus the relevant HLA type were discriminated by the cumulative frequency of public TCR beta family members in the study cohort and in an independent approximately 360-donor cohort.

Deletion took 5 bases off V and 1 base off J, with a span of 5 bases between the germline ends. Its CDR3 holds 12 amino acids, cysteine through phenylalanine. Only the CDR3 DNA is retained, 36 bases long and in frame from the first base. Sequencing used an Illumina HiSeq 1500. The public reads were reprocessed in TCRdb via fastp at Q25 and MiXCR, keeping in-frame beta chains. Entries are consolidated by CDR3 protein sequence, retaining the most common genes and DNA. This sample gives 830,000 or so distinct CDR3 sequences in total; around a third of them show up just once. Clones ranked in the top ten supply around 12% of the sample.

The sequence links TRBV12-3 or TRBV12-4 to TRBJ1-2; confidence is insufficient to name the D gene. The material was cultured CD8+ T cells from PBMCs, obtained from culture after CMV antigen stimulation. The TCR sequence derives from a human donor in good health (CMV status not recorded). Some clones in this sample may be carry-over from other donors' samples. This receptor carries the CDR3 CASSDDNYGYTF. DNA sequence: TGTGCCAGCAGTGACGATAACTATGGCTACACCTTC.